This TCR beta chain was profiled in a study of T cell repertoires in cytomegalovirus infection. Study at large: Alongside well-studied HLA-B-restricted CMV epitopes, recently identified HLA-C-restricted CMV epitopes were also used. It was the public TCR beta signatures that indicated both CMV infection and matching HLA type. Study-level findings and limits: Using cumulative public TCR beta family frequency, the authors identified those who carried CMV together with the relevant HLA. Clonotypes of TCR beta that were HLA-C-restricted and CMV-specific dominated the ex vivo response.

The sample holds many counts of this clonotype. Its antigen is undetermined. From germline, CDR1 is SGHTA and CDR2 FQGTGA. The CDR3 contains 13 residues. V lost 3 bases to trimming and J lost 2 bases, with 6 bases between them. From the reads, TCRdb called clonotypes with MiXCR, one entry per CDR3 protein. The table shows around 770,000 distinct CDR3 sequences, with almost 30% occurring only once. This sequence originates from a human donor in good health (CMV status not recorded). Some clones in this sample may be carry-over from other donors' samples. The chain is built from TRBV7-3 and TRBJ2-3; D remains unclear. The sample consisted of cultured CD8+ T cells from PBMCs, taken from culture after CMV antigen stimulation. The CDR3 is CASSFFNTDTQYF. CDR3 in DNA: TGTGCCAGCAGCTTTTTTAACACAGATACGCAGTATTTT.